This entry lists 25 T cell receptor beta chains sequenced from one sample in a study of T cell responses to AZD1222 COVID-19 vaccine. Method: immunoSEQ multiplex PCR; TCRdb's copy keeps in-frame clones and lacks some. The repertoire has around 130,000 clones, 80% to 95% of them found once; the top ten carry under 4%. The sequenced sample was peripheral blood, obtained on day 0 of AZD1222 vaccination. Source of these receptors: an adult in good health.

The chain employs TRBV7-2 and TRBJ1-5; D call uncertain. The V and J ends lost 3 bases and 6 bases respectively, with 6 bases between them. Germline V gene sequence: CDR1 SGHTA, CDR2 FQGNSA. The length of the CDR3 is 12 residues. Written as DNA, the CDR3 is TGTGCCAGCAGCTTCAACGGTCAGCCCCAGCATTTT. It specifies CASSFNGQPQHF.

The chain joins TRBV7-9 to TRBJ2-3, with TRBD2 matching 12 bases. Germline V CDR1 and CDR2: SEHNR, FQNEAQ (reference sequence). With V trimmed by 3 bases and J by 0 bases, 1 base remained unmatched. The CDR3 runs to 16 residues. In DNA form, the CDR3 reads TGTGCCAGCAGCTTTACTAGCGGGAGGAGCACAGATACGCAGTATTTT. Translating it yields CASSFTSGRSTDTQYF.

The chain joins TRBV19 to TRBJ2-3; 9 nucleotides match TRBD2. J lost 3 bases, V lost 9 bases, and 10 bases had no gene match. Germline V gene data show CDR1 as LNHDA and CDR2 as SQIVND (reference sequence). The CDR3 is 15 amino acids. Here the CDR3 reads CASNRASGTTDTQYF. DNA for the CDR3: TGTGCCAGCAATCGGGCTAGCGGGACAACAGATACGCAGTATTTT.

The rearrangement joins TRBV28 to TRBJ2-1; 9 nucleotides align to TRBD2. This CDR3 has 16 residues. Germline V gene lookup returns CDR1 MDHEN and CDR2 SYDVKM. The junction had 8 bases not matched to a gene; V was cut back by 2 bases and J by 6 bases. CDR3 sequence reads: CASSLIAGVKFNEQFF. CDR3 in DNA: TGTGCCAGCAGTTTAATAGCGGGAGTGAAATTCAATGAGCAGTTCTTC.

The V and J genes are TRBV6-6 and TRBJ2-7; 8 nucleotides match TRBD1. Germline V gene sequence: CDR1 MNHNY, CDR2 SVGAGI (reference sequence). This CDR3 region has 15 residues. The V and J ends lost 7 bases and 0 bases, in that order; junction bases with no gene match: 8. The CDR3 spells CASTPRDRSSYEQYF. The CDR3 coding sequence is TGTGCCAGCACCCCACGGGACAGGAGCTCCTACGAGCAGTACTTC.

V gene TRBV6-2 or TRBV6-3 combines with J gene TRBJ2-2, with TRBD2 identical over 7 bases. Germline lookup yields CDR1 MNHEY and CDR2 SVGEGT. V shed 0 bases, J shed 1 base, and the junction held 5 bases outside the gene matches. This CDR3 is 17 amino acids long. The CDR3 sequence: CASSYSKSGVNTGELFF. The DNA of the CDR3 is TGTGCCAGCAGTTACTCCAAAAGCGGGGTGAACACCGGGGAGCTGTTTTTT.

V is TRBV29-1 and J is TRBJ2-7; 13 bases align to TRBD2. CDR1 and CDR2 (germline): SQVTM, ANQGSEA. CDR3 length: 16 amino acids. V shed 7 bases, J shed 2 bases, and the junction held 11 bases outside the gene matches. CDR3 residues: CSAKRPGTSGTYEQYF. CDR3 coding DNA: TGCAGCGCCAAGAGACCCGGGACTAGCGGGACCTACGAGCAGTACTTC.

The chain joins TRBV6-5 to TRBJ1-6, with no clear D. The CDR3 is 13 amino acids. The V gene's germline CDR1 is MNHEY and CDR2 SVGAGI. V lost 6 bases, J lost 10 bases, and 13 bases lay in between. The CDR3 sequence is CASRRQSDSPLHF. The CDR3, as DNA: TGTGCCAGCAGACGCCAATCGGACTCACCCCTCCACTTT.

This sequence joins TRBV5-1 and TRBJ2-7, with a possible D match to TRBD1 (7 bases). With 3 bases removed from V and 0 bases from J, the gap between germline ends came to 13 bases. Germline-derived CDR1 and CDR2 are SGHRS and YFSETQ. The CDR3 loop spans 15 amino acids. The CDR3 region is CASSSRQGGSYEQYF. CDR3 bases: TGCGCCAGCAGCTCTAGACAGGGAGGCTCCTACGAGCAGTACTTC. Full variable domain (missing parts from reference TRBV5-1 and TRBJ2-7): KAGVTQTPRYLIKTRGQQVTLSCSPISGHRSVSWYQQTPGQGLQFLFEYFSETQRNKGNFPGRFSGRQFSNSRSEMNVSTLELGDSALYLCASSSRQGGSYEQYFGPGTRLTVT.

This sequence joins TRBV7-9 and TRBJ1-2; D unresolved. CDR1 is SEHNR, CDR2 FQNEAQ, per germline (reference sequence). V gave up 1 base and J gave up 2 bases, with 11 bases separating them. The CDR3 runs to 15 residues. The CDR3 loop reads CASSLGSGTNYGYTF. CDR3 bases: TGTGCCAGCAGCTTAGGATCAGGAACAAACTATGGCTACACCTTC.

This chain connects TRBV10-3 to TRBJ1-6, with D possibly being TRBD1 (5 bases). The germline gives CDR1 ENHRY, CDR2 SYGVKD. The V end was cut by 6 bases, the J end by 4 bases, with 13 bases between. The CDR3 consists of 15 residues. The CDR3: CAISEDRQYNSPLHF. The CDR3 region has the DNA TGTGCCATCAGCGAAGACAGACAGTATAATTCACCCCTCCACTTT.

The rearrangement uses TRBV9 and TRBJ1-5; 7 nucleotides align to TRBD1. V was clipped by 3 bases and J by 6 bases; unmatched bases: 9. Germline values: CDR1 SGDLS, CDR2 YYNGEE. CDR3 size: 15 residues. Here the CDR3 reads CASSGGGRDGQPQHF. The CDR3 coding sequence is TGTGCCAGCAGCGGAGGGGGCAGGGATGGTCAGCCCCAGCATTTT. The complete variable domain, with remaining parts taken from reference TRBV9 and TRBJ1-5, reads DSGVTQTPKHLITATGQRVTLRCSPRSGDLSVYWYQQSLDQGLQFLIQYYNGEERAKGNILERFSAQQFPDLHSELNLSSLELGDSALYFCASSGGGRDGQPQHFGDGTRLSIL.

The chain has TRBV10-2 and TRBJ1-4; D uncertain. V was trimmed by 6 bases and J by 8 bases, leaving 19 bases between them. Germline lookup yields CDR1 WSHSY and CDR2 SAAADI. CDR3 length: 15 amino acids. CDR3 residues: CASRARLLPEEKLFF. The CDR3 DNA reads as TGCGCCAGCAGAGCCCGACTGTTGCCGGAGGAAAAACTGTTTTTT.

The chain carries TRBV6-5 and TRBJ2-7; D gene unclear. Germline V gene sequence: CDR1 MNHEY, CDR2 SVGAGI. This CDR3 region has 12 residues. Trimming removed 6 bases from V and 3 bases from J, with 9 bases in between. For the CDR3, the DNA is TGTGCCAGCAGCTCCAGCTTCTACGAGCAGTACTTC. Translation gives CASSSSFYEQYF.

The chain links TRBV30 to TRBJ1-5, with D perhaps matching TRBD1 (5 bases). The V gene's germline CDR1 is GTSNPN and CDR2 SVGIG (reference sequence). V lost 2 bases to trimming and J lost 3 bases, with 14 bases between them. This CDR3 is built from 15 residues. The CDR3 nucleotides read TGTGCCTGGAGTCCAAAAGGACACTCCAATCAGCCCCAGCATTTT. It codes for CAWSPKGHSNQPQHF. Based on the CDR3 plus reference TRBV30 and TRBJ1-5, the full variable domain is SQTIHQWPATLVQPVGSPLSLECTVEGTSNPNLYWYRQAAGRGLQLLFYSVGIGQISSEVPQNLSASRPQDRQFILSSKKLLLSDSGFYLCAWSPKGHSNQPQHFGDGTRLSIL.

The rearrangement links TRBV28 to TRBJ2-7; TRBD1 matches at 7 bases. V gave up 6 bases and J gave up 11 bases; unmatched junction bases: 16. This CDR3 region has 14 residues. The germline V gene has CDR1 MDHEN and CDR2 SYDVKM. DNA for the CDR3: TGTGCCAGCAGGCGCGACAGGGAGCTCGTCGGAGAGTACTTC. Amino acids: CASRRDRELVGEYF. Full variable domain (rest looked up from reference TRBV28 and TRBJ2-7): DVKVTQSSRYLVKRTGEKVFLECVQDMDHENMFWYRQDPGLGLRLIYFSYDVKMKEKGDIPEGYSVSREKKERFSLILESASTNQTSMYLCASRRDRELVGEYFGPGTRLTVT.

The genes are TRBV21-1 and TRBJ1-1. TRBV21-1 is classified as a pseudogene. The CDR3 totals 11 residues. For the CDR3, the DNA is TGTGCCAGCAGCAATTTGGCTGAAGCTTTCTTT. It yields the protein CASSNLAEAFF.

The DNA for the CDR3 is TGTGCCAGCACCCCCGGACGGGATAATTCACCCCTCCACTTT. Encoded protein: CASTPGRDNSPLHF. The chain joins TRBV28 to TRBJ1-6; D gene uncertain. With 7 bases removed from V and 5 bases from J, the gap between germline ends came to 12 bases. Germline CDR1 reads MDHEN; CDR2 reads SYDVKM. The CDR3 spans 14 residues. The full variable domain, rest sourced from reference TRBV28 and TRBJ1-6, is DVKVTQSSRYLVKRTGEKVFLECVQDMDHENMFWYRQDPGLGLRLIYFSYDVKMKEKGDIPEGYSVSREKKERFSLILESASTNQTSMYLCASTPGRDNSPLHFGNGTRLTVT.

The chain recombines TRBV28 with TRBJ1-1; tentative D call: TRBD1 (5 bases). Germline CDR1 MDHEN, CDR2 SYDVKM. The CDR3 sequence is 12 residues long. Trimming stripped 11 bases from V and 1 base from J, with 11 bases between. CDR3 nucleotides: TGTGCCGCAATAACAGGGAACACTGAAGCTTTCTTT. It is translated as CAAITGNTEAFF. Combining the CDR3 with reference TRBV28 and TRBJ1-1 gives the whole variable domain DVKVTQSSRYLVKRTGEKVFLECVQDMDHENMFWYRQDPGLGLRLIYFSYDVKMKEKGDIPEGYSVSREKKERFSLILESASTNQTSMYLCAAITGNTEAFFGQGTRLTVV.

This clone was picked up a small number of times. The CDR3 DNA reads as TGTGCCAGCAGTGAAAATGGCGCTGGGGGCGGCTACACCTTC. Translating it yields CASSENGAGGGYTF. The chain joins TRBV6-1 to TRBJ1-2; D is possibly TRBD1 (6 bases). V was pared by 2 bases and J by 8 bases, with 15 bases between. This CDR3 contains 14 residues. The germline V gene has CDR1 MNHNS and CDR2 SASEGT.

This chain connects TRBV19 to TRBJ2-1, with D perhaps assigned TRBD1 or TRBD2 (6 bases each). This CDR3 spans 15 amino acids. Trimming removed 7 bases at V and 2 bases at J, with 15 bases between. Per the germline V gene, CDR1 is LNHDA and CDR2 is SQIVND (reference sequence). The CDR3 loop reads CASTADRRAYNEQFF. In DNA form, the CDR3 reads TGTGCCAGTACTGCCGACAGGAGGGCCTACAATGAGCAGTTCTTC.

This chain connects TRBV9 to TRBJ2-1, with TRBD1 matching over 7 bases. The junction had 7 bases not matched to a gene; V was cut back by 5 bases and J by 5 bases. The germline V gene encodes CDR1 SGDLS and CDR2 YYNGEE. This CDR3 has 14 residues. The CDR3 sequence is CASRGSTGDNEQFF. The CDR3 bases are TGTGCCAGCAGAGGTTCCACAGGGGACAATGAGCAGTTCTTC.

V gene TRBV7-2 combines with J gene TRBJ2-3; 13 bases are a match to TRBD2. With 5 bases clipped from V and 2 bases from J, the junction kept 4 bases outside the gene matches. Looked up from germline, CDR1 is SGHTA and CDR2 is FQGNSA. This CDR3 region has 16 residues. CDR3 amino acids: CASSPGLAGFTDTQYF. In nucleotides, the CDR3 is TGTGCCAGCAGCCCGGGACTAGCGGGATTCACAGATACGCAGTATTTT. Combining the CDR3 with reference TRBV7-2 and TRBJ2-3 gives the whole variable domain GAGVSQSPSNKVTEKGKDVELRCDPISGHTALYWYRQSLGQGLEFLIYFQGNSAPDKSGLPSDRFSAERTGGSVSTLTIQRTQQEDSAVYLCASSPGLAGFTDTQYFGPGTRLTVL.

A single count supports this clone. The chain recombines TRBV5-3 with TRBJ2-2, with no clear D. TRBV5-3 is noted as an ORF with a role that remains uncertain. The CDR3 runs 15 residues. Trimming shortened V by 2 bases and J by 3 bases, and 11 bases separated the two germline ends. The CDR3 loop is CARSFYPIYTGELFF. The CDR3 nucleotides read TGTGCCAGAAGCTTCTACCCAATTTACACCGGGGAGCTGTTTTTT.

The V and J genes are TRBV7-6 and TRBJ2-1; 7 nucleotides match TRBD2. The CDR3 extends over 18 amino acids. The ends lost 5 bases at V and 3 bases at J; junction bases unmatched: 16. Germline CDR1 reads SGHVS; CDR2 reads FNYEAQ. The CDR3 DNA sequence: TGTGCCAGCAGCCACAGGATAAAAAGCGGGAAAGACTACAATGAGCAGTTCTTC. It is translated as CASSHRIKSGKDYNEQFF.